This TCR beta chain was recorded in a study of post-analysis software for immune sequencing data. Study-level findings and limits: In patients, TRBV5-6, TRBV5-1 and TRBV20-1 belonged to five TRBV segments found more frequently than in controls. Multiple sclerosis was associated with a significant reduction in normalized Chao1 diversity relative to controls.

Included in the TCR beta cDNA libraries were unique molecular identifiers. TCRdb used MiXCR to reprocess the PCR reads, holding one entry per CDR3 protein. The table records roughly 650,000 distinct CDR3 sequences, approximately 60% of them present only once. Germline lookup yields CDR1 SGHRS and CDR2 YFSETQ. The CDR3 totals 15 residues. After removal of 4 bases from V and 9 bases from J, the junction contained 14 bases not matched to a gene. A remark on this clonotype: The target antigen is unknown.

This TCR derives from a girl aged 2 to 10 with multiple sclerosis. Sample: blood. This chain links TRBV5-1 with TRBJ2-3; 7 bases are shared with TRBD2. The CDR3 sequence: CASSDSTAFGGTQYF. Here the CDR3 DNA reads TGCGCCAGCAGCGACTCGACGGCGTTCGGGGGGACGCAGTATTTT.